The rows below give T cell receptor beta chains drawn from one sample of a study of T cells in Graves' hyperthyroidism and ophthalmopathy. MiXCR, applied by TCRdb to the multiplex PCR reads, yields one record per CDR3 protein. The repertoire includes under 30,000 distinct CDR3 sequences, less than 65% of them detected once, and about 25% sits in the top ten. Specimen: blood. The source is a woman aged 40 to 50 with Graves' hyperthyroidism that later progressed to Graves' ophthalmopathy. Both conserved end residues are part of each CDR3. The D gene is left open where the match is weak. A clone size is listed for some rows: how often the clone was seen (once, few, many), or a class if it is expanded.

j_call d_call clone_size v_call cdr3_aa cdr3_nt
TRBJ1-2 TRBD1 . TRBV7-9 CASSLAKTGPNYGYTF TGTGCCAGCAGCTTAGCTAAGACAGGGCCAAACTATGGCTACACCTTC
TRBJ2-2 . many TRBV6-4 CASSGSNTGELFF TGTGCCAGCAGCGGGTCGAACACCGGGGAGCTGTTTTTT
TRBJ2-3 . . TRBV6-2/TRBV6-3 CASSYPEGTSTDTQYF TGTGCCAGCAGTTACCCGGAGGGGACTAGCACAGATACGCAGTATTTT
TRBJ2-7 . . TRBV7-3 CASSQGPGDEQHF TGCGCCAGCAGCCAAGGGCCAGGGGACGAGCAGCACTTC
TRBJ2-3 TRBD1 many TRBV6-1 CASSGDRGGTDTQYF TGTGCCAGCAGTGGGGACAGGGGCGGGACAGATACGCAGTATTTT
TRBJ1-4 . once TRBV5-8 CASSFGFSEKLFF TGTGCCAGCAGCTTCGGGTTCTCCGAAAAACTGTTTTTT
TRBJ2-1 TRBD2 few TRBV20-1 CSADPTSGIDEQFF TGCAGTGCCGACCCGACTAGCGGGATTGATGAGCAGTTCTTC
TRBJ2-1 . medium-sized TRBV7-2 CASSLENRDNEQFF TGTGCCAGCAGCTTAGAAAACAGAGACAATGAGCAGTTCTTC
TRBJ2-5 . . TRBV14 CASSQGSGAYQETQYF TGTGCCAGCAGCCAAGGATCGGGAGCCTACCAAGAGACCCAGTACTTC
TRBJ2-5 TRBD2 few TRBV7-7 CASSLAGLAGQATQYF TGTGCTAGCAGCTTAGCGGGTCTAGCGGGGCAGGCGACCCAGTACTTC
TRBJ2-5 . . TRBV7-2 CASSLGSRSETQYF TGTGCCAGCAGCTTAGGTAGTCGGAGTGAGACCCAGTACTTC
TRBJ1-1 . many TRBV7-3 CASSSQGPGTEAFF TGTGCCAGCAGCTCTCAGGGGCCGGGAACTGAAGCTTTCTTT
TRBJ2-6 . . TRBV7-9 CASSLCGANVLTF TGTGCCAGCAGCTTATGCGGGGCCAACGTCCTGACTTTC
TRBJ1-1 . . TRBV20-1 CSATRGSNTEAFF TGCAGTGCTACAAGGGGCAGCAACACTGAAGCTTTCTTT
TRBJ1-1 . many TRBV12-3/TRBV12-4 CASCRNTEAFF TGTGCCAGTTGTCGGAACACTGAAGCTTTCTTT
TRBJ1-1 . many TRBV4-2 CASSQEWGYPTEAFF TGTGCCAGCAGCCAAGAGTGGGGATACCCCACTGAAGCTTTCTTT
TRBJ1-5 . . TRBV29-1 CSVESGVVMSNQPQHF TGCAGCGTTGAAAGCGGAGTGGTGATGAGCAATCAGCCCCAGCATTTT
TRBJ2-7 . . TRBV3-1 CASSLQVKVAF TGTGCCAGCAGCCTCCAGGTGAAGGTAGCGTTC
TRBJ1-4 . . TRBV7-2 CASSHPIGLRVGAEKLFF TGTGCAAGCAGCCACCCAATCGGTCTCAGGGTTGGGGCGGAAAAACTGTTTTTT
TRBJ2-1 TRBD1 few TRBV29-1 CSVPRGLIYNEQFF TGCAGCGTTCCCAGGGGGTTAATTTACAATGAGCAGTTCTTC
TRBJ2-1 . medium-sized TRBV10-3 CAISGGALTPYNEQFF TGTGCCATCAGTGGAGGGGCCCTGACCCCCTACAATGAGCAGTTCTTC
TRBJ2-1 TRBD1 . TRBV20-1 CSARRRDRVGEQFF TGCAGTGCCAGGCGCCGGGACAGGGTCGGTGAGCAGTTCTTC
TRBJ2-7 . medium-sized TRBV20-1 CSPLSDKIYEQYF TGCAGTCCCTTGTCGGACAAGATCTACGAGCAGTACTTC
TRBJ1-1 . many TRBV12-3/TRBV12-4 CASSLWEGTEAFF TGTGCCAGCAGTTTGTGGGAAGGTACTGAAGCTTTCTTT
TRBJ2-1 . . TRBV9 CASSVGGLGDEQFF TGCGCCAGCAGCGTGGGGGGGCTTGGGGATGAGCAGTTCTTC
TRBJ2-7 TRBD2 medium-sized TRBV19 CASSPGGSLYEQYF TGTGCCAGTAGCCCTGGCGGGAGTCTTTACGAGCAGTACTTC
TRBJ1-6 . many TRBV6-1 CAARQTVNSPLHF TGTGCCGCCCGCCAGACAGTAAATTCACCCCTCCACTTT
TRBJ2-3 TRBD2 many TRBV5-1 CASSLGLAGSSTDTQYF TGCGCCAGCAGCTTGGGACTAGCGGGGTCCAGCACAGATACGCAGTATTTT
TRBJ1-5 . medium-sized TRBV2 CASSGEVGNQPQHF TGTGCCAGCAGTGGTGAGGTGGGCAATCAGCCCCAGCATTTT
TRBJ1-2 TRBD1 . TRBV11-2 CASSPDRLYGHTF TGTGCCAGCAGCCCGGACAGGCTTTATGGCCACACCTTC
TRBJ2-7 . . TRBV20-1 CRAQGMGLSSYEQYF TGCAGGGCCCAGGGAATGGGGCTCTCCTCCTACGAGCAGTACTTC
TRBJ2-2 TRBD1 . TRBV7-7 CASSLSLTTGGTGELFF TGTGCTAGCAGCTTATCCCTTACAACAGGGGGCACCGGGGAGCTGTTTTTT
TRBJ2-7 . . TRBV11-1 CASSYHRDSAYEQYF TGTGCCAGCAGCTACCACCGGGACTCAGCCTACGAGCAGTACTTC
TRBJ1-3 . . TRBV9 CASSTGSPGNTIYF TGTGCCAGCAGCACCGGGAGTCCTGGAAACACCATATATTTT
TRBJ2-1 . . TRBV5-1 CASSLIGGRSDEQFF TGCGCCAGCAGCTTGATCGGGGGAAGGAGCGATGAGCAGTTCTTC
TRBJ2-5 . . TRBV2 CASSEAEGSGQPQYF TGTGCCAGCAGTGAAGCGGAGGGGAGCGGCCAGCCCCAGTACTTC
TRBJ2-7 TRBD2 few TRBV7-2 CASSLGSSGRAGEQYF TGTGCCAGCAGCTTAGGGTCTAGCGGGAGGGCTGGGGAGCAGTACTTC
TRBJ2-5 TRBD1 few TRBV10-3 CAISLNPGGQETQYF TGTGCCATCAGTCTCAATCCAGGGGGCCAAGAGACCCAGTACTTC
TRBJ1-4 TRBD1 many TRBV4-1 CASSQEGTGVTTNEKLFF TGCGCCAGCAGCCAAGAAGGGACAGGGGTGACAACTAATGAAAAACTGTTTTTT
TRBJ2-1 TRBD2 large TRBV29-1 CSVEGILADYNEQFF TGCAGCGTTGAAGGAATACTAGCGGACTACAATGAGCAGTTCTTC
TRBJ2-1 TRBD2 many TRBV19 CASSIGLAGGPPGNEQFF TGTGCCAGTAGTATAGGGCTAGCGGGAGGGCCCCCCGGCAATGAGCAGTTCTTC
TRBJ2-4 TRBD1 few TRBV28 CASSSQGEGGVIQYF TGTGCCAGCAGTTCACAGGGGGAAGGAGGAGTCATTCAGTACTTC
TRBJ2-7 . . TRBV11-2 CASSFTGREQYF TGTGCCAGCAGCTTTACTGGGAGGGAGCAGTACTTC
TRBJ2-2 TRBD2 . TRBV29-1 CSVQGGGGELLF TGCAGCGTTCAAGGTGGGGGGGGGGAGCTGTTATTT
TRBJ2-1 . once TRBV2 CASTRSTYNEQFF TGTGCCAGCACAAGGTCTACCTACAATGAGCAGTTCTTC
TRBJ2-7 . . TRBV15 CATSKDQGSSYEQYF TGTGCCACCAGCAAAGATCAGGGGTCCTCCTACGAGCAGTACTTC
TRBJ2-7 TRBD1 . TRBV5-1 CASSQGTGGEQYF TGCGCCAGCAGCCAAGGGACAGGGGGCGAGCAGTACTTC
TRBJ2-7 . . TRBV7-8 CASSARHYEQYF TGTGCCAGCAGCGCAAGACACTACGAGCAGTACTTC
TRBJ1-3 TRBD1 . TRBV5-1 CASSLERTGPSGNTIYF TGCGCCAGCAGCTTAGAACGGACAGGCCCCTCTGGAAACACCATATATTTT
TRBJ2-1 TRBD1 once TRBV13 CASSLRTGLKYNEQFF TGTGCCAGCAGCTTACGGACAGGCTTAAAGTACAATGAGCAGTTCTTC